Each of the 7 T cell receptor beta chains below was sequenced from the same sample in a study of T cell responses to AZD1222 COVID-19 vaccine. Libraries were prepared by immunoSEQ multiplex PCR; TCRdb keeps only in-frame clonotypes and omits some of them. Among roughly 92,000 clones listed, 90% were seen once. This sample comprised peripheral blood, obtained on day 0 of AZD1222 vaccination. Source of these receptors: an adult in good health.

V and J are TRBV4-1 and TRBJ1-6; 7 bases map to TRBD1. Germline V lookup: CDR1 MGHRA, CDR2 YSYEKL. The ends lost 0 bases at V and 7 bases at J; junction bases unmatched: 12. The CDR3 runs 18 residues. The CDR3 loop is CASSQDWIAGQLNSPLHF. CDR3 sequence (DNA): TGCGCCAGCAGCCAAGATTGGATCGCGGGACAGCTCAATTCACCCCTCCACTTT.

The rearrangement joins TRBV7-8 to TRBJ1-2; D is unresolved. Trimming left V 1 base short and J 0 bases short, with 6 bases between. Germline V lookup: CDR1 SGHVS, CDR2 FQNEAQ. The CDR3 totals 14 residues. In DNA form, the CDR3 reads TGTGCCAGCAGCTTAGTTCGGGCTAACTATGGCTACACCTTC. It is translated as CASSLVRANYGYTF.

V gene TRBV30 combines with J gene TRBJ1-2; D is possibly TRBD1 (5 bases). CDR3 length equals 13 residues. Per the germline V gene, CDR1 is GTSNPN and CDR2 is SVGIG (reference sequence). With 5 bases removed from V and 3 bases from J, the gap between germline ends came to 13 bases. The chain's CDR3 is CAWSRGDDYGYTF. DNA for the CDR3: TGTGCCTGGTCTCGGGGCGATGACTATGGCTACACCTTC.

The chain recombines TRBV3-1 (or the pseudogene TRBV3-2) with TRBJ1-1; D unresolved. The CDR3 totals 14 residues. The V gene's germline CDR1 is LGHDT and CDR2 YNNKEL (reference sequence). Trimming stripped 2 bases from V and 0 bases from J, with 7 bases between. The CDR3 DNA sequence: TGTGCCAGCAGCCAAACATCCATGAACACTGAAGCTTTCTTT. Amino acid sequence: CASSQTSMNTEAFF.

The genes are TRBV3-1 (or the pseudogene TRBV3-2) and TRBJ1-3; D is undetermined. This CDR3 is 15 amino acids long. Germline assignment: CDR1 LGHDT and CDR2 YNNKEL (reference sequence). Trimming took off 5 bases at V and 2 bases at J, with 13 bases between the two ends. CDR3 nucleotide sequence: TGTGCCAGCAGCTACGCCGGGAGTCCTGGAAACACCATATATTTT. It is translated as CASSYAGSPGNTIYF.

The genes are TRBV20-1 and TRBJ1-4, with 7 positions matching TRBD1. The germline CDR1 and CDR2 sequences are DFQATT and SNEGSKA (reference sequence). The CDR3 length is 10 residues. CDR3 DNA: TGCGGACAGGTGAAAAGAAAACTGTTTTTT. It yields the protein CGQVKRKLFF.

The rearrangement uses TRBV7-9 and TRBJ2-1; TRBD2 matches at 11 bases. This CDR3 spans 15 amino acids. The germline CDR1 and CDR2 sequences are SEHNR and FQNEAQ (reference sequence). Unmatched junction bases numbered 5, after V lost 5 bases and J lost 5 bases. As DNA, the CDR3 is TGTGCCAGCAGCAAAACTAGCGGGGGCAACAATGAGCAGTTCTTC. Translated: CASSKTSGGNNEQFF.